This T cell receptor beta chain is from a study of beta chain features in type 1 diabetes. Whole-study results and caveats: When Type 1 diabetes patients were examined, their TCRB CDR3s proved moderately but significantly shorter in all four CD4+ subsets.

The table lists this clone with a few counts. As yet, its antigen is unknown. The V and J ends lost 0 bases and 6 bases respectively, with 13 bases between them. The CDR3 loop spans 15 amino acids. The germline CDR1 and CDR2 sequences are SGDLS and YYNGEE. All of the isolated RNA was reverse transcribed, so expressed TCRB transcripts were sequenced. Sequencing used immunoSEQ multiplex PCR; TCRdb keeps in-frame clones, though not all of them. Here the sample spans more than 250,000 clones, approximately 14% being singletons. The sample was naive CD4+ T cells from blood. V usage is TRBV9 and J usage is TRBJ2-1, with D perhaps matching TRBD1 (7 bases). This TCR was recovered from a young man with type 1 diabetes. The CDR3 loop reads CASSVEGGGINEQFF. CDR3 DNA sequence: TGTGCCAGCAGCGTAGAAGGGGGCGGGATCAATGAGCAGTTCTTC.